This T cell receptor (beta chain) was observed in a study of CD8+ T cells in alopecia areata. Broader study findings: Patients displayed less clarity in TCR sharing than mice, a finding possibly related to HLA.

The CDR3 is 14 residues long. CDR1 is SQVTM, CDR2 ANQGSEA, per germline. The ends were cut back, 4 bases at V and 5 bases at J, with 15 bases in the middle. As regards this clone: Antigen: not known.

From alopecia areata patients, lesional scalp punch biopsies and peripheral blood were collected. RNA was extracted and reverse transcribed into cDNA as the sequencing template. Here immunoSEQ multiplex PCR was the method, and the copy in TCRdb shows in-frame clones only, minus some. Found here are some 120,000 clones, about 46% of them singletons; the top ten hold about 10%. The clonotype originates from a human donor with alopecia areata. The sequenced material came from NKG2D-low CD8+ T cells sorted from blood. The chain carries TRBV29-1 and TRBJ2-1; weak D call: TRBD1 (5 bases). CDR3 bases: TGCAGCGTTGCGATACCCCAGGGCGACAATGAGCAGTTCTTC. Translated, it gives CSVAIPQGDNEQFF.